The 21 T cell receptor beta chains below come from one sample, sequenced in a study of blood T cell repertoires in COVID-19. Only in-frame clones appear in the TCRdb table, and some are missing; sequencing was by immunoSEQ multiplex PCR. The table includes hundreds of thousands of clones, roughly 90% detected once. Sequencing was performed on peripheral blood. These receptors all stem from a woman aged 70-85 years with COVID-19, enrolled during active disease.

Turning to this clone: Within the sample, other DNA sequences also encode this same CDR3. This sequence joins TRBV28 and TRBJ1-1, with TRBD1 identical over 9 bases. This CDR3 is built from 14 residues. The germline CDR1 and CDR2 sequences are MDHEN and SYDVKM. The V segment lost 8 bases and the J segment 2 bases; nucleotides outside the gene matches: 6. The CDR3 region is CASRTGALNTEAFF. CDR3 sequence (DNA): TGTGCCAGCCGGACAGGGGCCCTCAACACTGAAGCTTTCTTT.

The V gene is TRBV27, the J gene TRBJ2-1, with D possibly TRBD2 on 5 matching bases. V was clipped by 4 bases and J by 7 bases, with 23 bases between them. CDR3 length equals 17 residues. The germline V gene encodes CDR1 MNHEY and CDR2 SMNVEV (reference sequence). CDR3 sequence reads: CASSSAQRVRSGNEQFF. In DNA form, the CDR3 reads TGTGCCAGCAGTTCTGCCCAGAGGGTAAGGTCCGGTAATGAGCAGTTCTTC.

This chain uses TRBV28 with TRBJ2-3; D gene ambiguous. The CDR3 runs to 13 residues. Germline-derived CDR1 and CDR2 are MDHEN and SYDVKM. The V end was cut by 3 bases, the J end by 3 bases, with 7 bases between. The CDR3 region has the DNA TGTGCCAGCAGTTTCCTATCGACAGATACGCAGTATTTT. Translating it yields CASSFLSTDTQYF.

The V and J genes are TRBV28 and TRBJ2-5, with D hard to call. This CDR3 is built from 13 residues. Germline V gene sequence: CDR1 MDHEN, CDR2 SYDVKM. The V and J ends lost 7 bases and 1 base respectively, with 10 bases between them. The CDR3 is CASTKASQETQYF. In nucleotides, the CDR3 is TGTGCCAGCACCAAAGCTAGCCAAGAGACCCAGTACTTC.

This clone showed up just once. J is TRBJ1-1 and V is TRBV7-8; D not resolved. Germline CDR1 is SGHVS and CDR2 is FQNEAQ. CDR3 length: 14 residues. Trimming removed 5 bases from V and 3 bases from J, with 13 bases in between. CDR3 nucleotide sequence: TGTGCCAGCAGCCCGGACGGGAGGGACACTGAAGCTTTCTTT. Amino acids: CASSPDGRDTEAFF.

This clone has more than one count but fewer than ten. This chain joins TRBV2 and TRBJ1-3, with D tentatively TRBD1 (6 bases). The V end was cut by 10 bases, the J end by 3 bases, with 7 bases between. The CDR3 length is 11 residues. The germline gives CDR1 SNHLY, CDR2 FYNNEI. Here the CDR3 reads CAIGGGNTIYF. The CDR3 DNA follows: TGTGCCATAGGGGGTGGAAACACCATATATTTT.

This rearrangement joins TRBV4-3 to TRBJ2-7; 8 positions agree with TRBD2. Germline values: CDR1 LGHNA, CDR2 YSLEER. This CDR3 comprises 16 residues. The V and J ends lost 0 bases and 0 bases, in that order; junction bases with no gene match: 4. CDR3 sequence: CASSQEASGLSYEQYF. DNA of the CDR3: TGCGCCAGCAGCCAAGAAGCTAGCGGGCTCTCCTACGAGCAGTACTTC.

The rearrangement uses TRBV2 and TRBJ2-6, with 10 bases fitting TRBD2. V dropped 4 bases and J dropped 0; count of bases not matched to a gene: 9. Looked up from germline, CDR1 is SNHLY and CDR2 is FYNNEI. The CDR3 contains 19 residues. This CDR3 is CASSGVAGGLSSGANVLTF. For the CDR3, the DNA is TGTGCCAGCAGTGGGGTAGCGGGGGGTCTAAGCTCTGGGGCCAACGTCCTGACTTTC.

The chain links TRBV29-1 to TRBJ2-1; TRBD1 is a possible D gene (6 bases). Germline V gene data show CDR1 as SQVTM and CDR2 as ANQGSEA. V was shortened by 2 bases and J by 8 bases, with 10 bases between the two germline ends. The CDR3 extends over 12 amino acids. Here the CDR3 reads CSVEKQGDEQFF. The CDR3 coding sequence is TGCAGCGTTGAAAAACAGGGCGATGAGCAGTTCTTC.

The CDR3 nucleotides are TGTGCCAGCCACACCAGGACAGGGGGCCTTTACGAGCAGTACTTC. Protein sequence: CASHTRTGGLYEQYF. V and J are TRBV5-4 and TRBJ2-7, with 11 bases that match TRBD1. After removal of 7 bases from V and 4 bases from J, the junction contained 10 bases not matched to a gene. There are 15 residues in the CDR3. Germline-derived CDR1 and CDR2 are SGHNT and YYREEE (reference sequence).

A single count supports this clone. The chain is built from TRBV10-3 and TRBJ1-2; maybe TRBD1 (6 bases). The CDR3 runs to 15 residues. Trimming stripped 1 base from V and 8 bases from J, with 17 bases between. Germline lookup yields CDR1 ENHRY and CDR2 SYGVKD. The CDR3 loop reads CAISEYRDTLTGYTF. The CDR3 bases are TGTGCCATCAGTGAGTACCGGGACACCTTAACAGGCTACACCTTC.

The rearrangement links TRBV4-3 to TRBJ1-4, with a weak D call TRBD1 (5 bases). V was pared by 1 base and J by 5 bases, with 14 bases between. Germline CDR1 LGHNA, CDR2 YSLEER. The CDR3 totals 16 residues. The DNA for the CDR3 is TGCGCCAGCAGCCAAGGGTCGTGGGGGGGGAATGAAAAACTGTTTTTT. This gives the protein CASSQGSWGGNEKLFF.

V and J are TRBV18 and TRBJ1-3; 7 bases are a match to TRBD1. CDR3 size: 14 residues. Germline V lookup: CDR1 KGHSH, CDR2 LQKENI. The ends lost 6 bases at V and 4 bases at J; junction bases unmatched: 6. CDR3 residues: CASSPTGAGNTIYF. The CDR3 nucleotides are TGTGCCAGCTCCCCCACAGGGGCGGGAAACACCATATATTTT.

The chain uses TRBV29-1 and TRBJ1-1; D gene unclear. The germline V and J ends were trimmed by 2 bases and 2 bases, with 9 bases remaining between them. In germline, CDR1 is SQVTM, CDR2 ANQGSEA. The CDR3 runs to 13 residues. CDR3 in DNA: TGCAGCGTTGAATCGGTATTTAACACTGAAGCTTTCTTT. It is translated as CSVESVFNTEAFF.

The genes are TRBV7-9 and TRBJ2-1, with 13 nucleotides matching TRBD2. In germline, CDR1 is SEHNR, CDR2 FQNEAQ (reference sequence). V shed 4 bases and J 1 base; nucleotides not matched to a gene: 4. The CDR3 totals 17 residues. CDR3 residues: CASSSTSGGQSYNEQFF. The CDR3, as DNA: TGTGCCAGCAGCTCGACTAGCGGGGGGCAATCCTACAATGAGCAGTTCTTC. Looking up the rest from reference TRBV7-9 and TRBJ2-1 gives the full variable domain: DTGVSQNPRHKITKRGQNVTFRCDPISEHNRLYWYRQTLGQGPEFLTYFQNEAQLEKSRLLSDRFSAERPKGSFSTLEIQRTEQGDSAMYLCASSSTSGGQSYNEQFFGPGTRLTVL.

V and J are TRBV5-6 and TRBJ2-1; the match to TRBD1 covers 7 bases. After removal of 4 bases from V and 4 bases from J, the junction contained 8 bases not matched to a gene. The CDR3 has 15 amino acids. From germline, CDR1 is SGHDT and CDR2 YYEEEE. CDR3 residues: CASSLRDRTYNEQFF. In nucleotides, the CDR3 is TGTGCCAGCAGCCTACGGGACAGAACATACAATGAGCAGTTCTTC.

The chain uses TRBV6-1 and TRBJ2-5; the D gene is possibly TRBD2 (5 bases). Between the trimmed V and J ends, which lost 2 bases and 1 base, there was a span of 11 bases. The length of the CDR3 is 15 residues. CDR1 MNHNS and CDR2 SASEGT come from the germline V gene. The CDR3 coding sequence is TGTGCCAGCAGTGAAACAAGGACTTTCCAAGAGACCCAGTACTTC. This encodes CASSETRTFQETQYF.

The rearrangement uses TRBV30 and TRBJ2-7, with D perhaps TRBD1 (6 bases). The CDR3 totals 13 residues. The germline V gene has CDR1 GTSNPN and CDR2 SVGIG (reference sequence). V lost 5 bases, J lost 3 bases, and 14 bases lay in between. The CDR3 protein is CAWGGPPLYEQYF. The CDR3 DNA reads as TGTGCCTGGGGGGGCCCACCTCTCTACGAGCAGTACTTC.

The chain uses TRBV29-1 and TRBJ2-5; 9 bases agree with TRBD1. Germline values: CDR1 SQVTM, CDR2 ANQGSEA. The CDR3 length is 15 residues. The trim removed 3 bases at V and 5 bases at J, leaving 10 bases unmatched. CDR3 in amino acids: CSVESKDRGRETQYF. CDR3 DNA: TGCAGCGTTGAGTCGAAGGACAGGGGCCGGGAGACCCAGTACTTC.

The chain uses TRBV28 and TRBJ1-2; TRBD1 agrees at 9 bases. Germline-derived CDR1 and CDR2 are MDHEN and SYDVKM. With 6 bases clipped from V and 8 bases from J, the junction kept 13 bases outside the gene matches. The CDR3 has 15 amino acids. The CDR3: CASSRDRDVFWGYTF. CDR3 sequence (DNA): TGTGCCAGCAGCCGGGACAGGGATGTTTTTTGGGGCTACACCTTC.

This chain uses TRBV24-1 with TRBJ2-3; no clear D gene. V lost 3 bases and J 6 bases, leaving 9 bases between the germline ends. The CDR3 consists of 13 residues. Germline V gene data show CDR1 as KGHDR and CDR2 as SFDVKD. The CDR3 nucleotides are TGTGCCACCAGTGATCCAGGCCGGGATACGCAGTATTTT. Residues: CATSDPGRDTQYF.